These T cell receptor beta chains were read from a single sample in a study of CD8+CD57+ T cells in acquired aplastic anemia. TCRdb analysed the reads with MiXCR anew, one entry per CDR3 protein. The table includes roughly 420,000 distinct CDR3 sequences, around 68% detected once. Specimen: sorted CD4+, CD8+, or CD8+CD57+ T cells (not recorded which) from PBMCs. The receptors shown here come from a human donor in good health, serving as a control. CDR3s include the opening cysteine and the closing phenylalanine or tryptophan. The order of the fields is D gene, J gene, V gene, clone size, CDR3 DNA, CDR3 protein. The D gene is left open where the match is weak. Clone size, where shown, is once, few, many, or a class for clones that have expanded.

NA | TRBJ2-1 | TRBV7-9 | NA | TGTGCCAGCAGCTACGGGACATCCGATGAGCAGTTCTTC | CASSYGTSDEQFF
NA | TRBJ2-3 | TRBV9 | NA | TGTGCCAGCAGCGCGGCAGCTACGCAGTATTTT | CASSAAATQYF
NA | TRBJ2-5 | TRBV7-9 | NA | TGTGCCAGCAGCCAAGTGGGAGAGACCCAGTACTTC | CASSQVGETQYF
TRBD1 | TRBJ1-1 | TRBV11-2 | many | TGTGCCAGCAGCCCAAGGACAGGGGGGAGCACTGAAGCTTTCTTT | CASSPRTGGSTEAFF
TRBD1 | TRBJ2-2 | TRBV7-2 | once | TGTGCCAGCAGCTTGGAACAGGGGACCCACGAGGCGCAGTTTTTT | CASSLEQGTHEAQFF
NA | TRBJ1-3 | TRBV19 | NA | TGTGCCAGTAGTCCCGGACAGAGCTCTGGAAACACCATATATTTT | CASSPGQSSGNTIYF
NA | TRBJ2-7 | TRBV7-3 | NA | TGCGCCAGCAGCTTAGGACGCGAGCATGAGTTC | CASSLGREHEF
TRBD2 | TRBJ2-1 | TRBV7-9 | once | TGTGCCAGCAGCTTGGGAGCGGGGTGGGGGGATCGAGGATTC | CASSLGAGWGDRGF
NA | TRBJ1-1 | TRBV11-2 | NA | TGTGCCAGCAGCTTAGACAGGAACAGTTCAGGCACTGAAGCTTTCTTT | CASSLDRNSSGTEAFF
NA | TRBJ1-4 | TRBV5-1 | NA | TGCGCCAGCAGCTTGGCTAGCGGGTACGAAACTAATGAAAAACTGTTTTTT | CASSLASGYETNEKLFF
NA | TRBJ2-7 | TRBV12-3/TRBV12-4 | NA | TGTGCCGGCAGTTTGCGGGGTTCCGACGAGCAATACTTC | CAGSLRGSDEQYF
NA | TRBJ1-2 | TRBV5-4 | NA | TGTGCCAGCAGCTTAGTCCGCCCTCCGGAGGGAGGCTACACCTTC | CASSLVRPPEGGYTF
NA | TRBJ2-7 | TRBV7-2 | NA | TGCGCCAGCAGCCAGGGGGGGGGATACGGCTACGCGCAGTACTTC | CASSQGGGYGYAQYF
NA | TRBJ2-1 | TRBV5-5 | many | TGTGCCAGCAGCTTGGAGGGGATCGGTTACAATGAGCAGTTCTTC | CASSLEGIGYNEQFF
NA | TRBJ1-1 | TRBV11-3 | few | TGTGCCAGCAGCGACAGAGAAAGGACTGAAGCTTTCTTT | CASSDRERTEAFF
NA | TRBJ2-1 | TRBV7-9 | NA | TGTGCCAGCAGCCCACATGCCGGGAGCCGGTACTTCGGGGAGCAGTTCTTC | CASSPHAGSRYFGEQFF
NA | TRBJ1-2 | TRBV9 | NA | TGTGCCAGCAGCCCGATGGGGGACGGGCAACATGGCTACACCTTC | CASSPMGDGQHGYTF
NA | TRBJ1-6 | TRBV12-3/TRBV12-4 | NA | TGTGCCAGCAGTCGCCAGTTTGATTCACCCCTCCACTTT | CASSRQFDSPLHF